The T cell receptor (beta chain) under discussion was sequenced for a study of response to subunit inactivated influenza vaccine. Broader study findings: Authors proposed each seasonal influenza vaccination draws in few new T cells.

A single record per CDR3 protein comes from TCRdb applying MiXCR to the RT-PCR reads. The table has roughly 700,000 distinct CDR3 sequences, around 14% seen once. The germline V and J ends were trimmed by 0 bases and 7 bases, with 18 bases remaining between them. CDR1 is MNHEY and CDR2 is SVGAGI in the germline V gene. This CDR3 contains 16 residues. Turning to this clonotype: Its antigen remains unknown.

This chain uses TRBV6-5 with TRBJ2-5, with D uncertain. This specimen consisted of PBMCs from blood, obtained about 11 days after vaccination. This TCR was sampled from a man over 45 who received an inactivated influenza vaccine. The CDR3 protein is CASSYSTGLGKATQYF. The CDR3 coding sequence is TGTGCCAGCAGTTACTCGACCGGGTTGGGTAAGGCGACCCAGTACTTC.